Included here is one T cell receptor (beta chain) sequence, with context. What it recognizes is unknown. V lost 6 bases, J lost 1 base, and 10 bases lay in between. CDR1 is SGHRS, CDR2 YFSETQ, per germline. The CDR3 is 13 residues long. Only in-frame clones appear in the TCRdb table, and some are missing; sequencing was by immunoSEQ multiplex PCR. The sample shows fewer than 200,000 clones, 80% to 90% of them seen only once. This sample is part of a study of T cell responses to AZD1222 COVID-19 vaccine. General study results and limits: Nearly half of spike-specific TCRs reportedly target variant regions that are unmutated in the B.1.351 and B.1.1.7 variants. Sampling that yielded the repertoires occurred only after the peak T cell response.

The specimen was peripheral blood, collected on day 0 of AZD1222 vaccination. The V call is TRBV5-1, the J call TRBJ1-1; D unclear. The sequence was collected from an adult in good health. The CDR3 protein is CASTPDRNTEAFF. As DNA, the CDR3 is TGCGCCAGCACCCCTGACCGGAACACTGAAGCTTTCTTT.